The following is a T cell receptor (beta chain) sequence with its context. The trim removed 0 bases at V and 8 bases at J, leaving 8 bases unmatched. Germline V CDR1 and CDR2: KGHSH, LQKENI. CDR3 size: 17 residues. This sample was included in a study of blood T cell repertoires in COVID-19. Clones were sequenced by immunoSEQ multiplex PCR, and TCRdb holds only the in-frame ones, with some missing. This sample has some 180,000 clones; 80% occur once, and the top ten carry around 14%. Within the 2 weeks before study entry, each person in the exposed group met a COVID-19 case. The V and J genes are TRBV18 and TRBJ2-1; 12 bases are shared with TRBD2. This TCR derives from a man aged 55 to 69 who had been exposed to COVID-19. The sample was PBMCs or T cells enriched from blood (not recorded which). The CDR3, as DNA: TGTGCCAGCTCACCACCGACTAGCGGGAGTTTTGTGTATGAGCAGTTCTTC. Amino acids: CASSPPTSGSFVYEQFF.